These 26 T cell receptor beta chains were all obtained from the same sample, sequenced in a study of technical replicates of blood from a handful of donors. Clones were read by immunoSEQ multiplex PCR, and TCRdb kept only the in-frame ones, dropping some. The sample records around 80,000 clones, just over 90% being singletons. The sequenced material came from T cells isolated from PBMCs. The receptors stem from a human donor in good health.

V is TRBV19 and J is TRBJ2-5; 8 bases fit TRBD1. The germline gives CDR1 LNHDA, CDR2 SQIVND (reference sequence). The CDR3 runs to 16 residues. The trim removed 5 bases at V and 1 base at J, leaving 9 bases unmatched. Here the CDR3 reads CASSWTGWSLQETQYF. In DNA, the CDR3 is TGTGCCAGTAGTTGGACAGGGTGGTCCCTCCAAGAGACCCAGTACTTC.

With regard to this clone: In the same sample, other DNA sequences code for this CDR3. This chain uses TRBV2 with TRBJ1-1, with TRBD1 as a possible D gene (5 bases). V lost 6 bases and J lost 1, with 9 bases in between. The CDR3 runs 13 residues. Germline CDR1 SNHLY, CDR2 FYNNEI. CDR3 sequence (DNA): TGTGCCAGCAGAAGGGGCGGGAACACTGAAGCTTTCTTT. Translating gives CASRRGGNTEAFF.

The rearrangement uses TRBV14 and TRBJ2-1; D might be TRBD2 (7 bases). Germline V gene sequence: CDR1 SGHDN, CDR2 FVKESK. The CDR3 has 16 amino acids. With 4 bases removed from V and 7 bases from J, the gap between germline ends came to 20 bases. The CDR3 bases are TGTGCCAGCAGCCCCCGCCTCAGGACTAGGGGGAATGAGCAGTTCTTC. Its translation: CASSPRLRTRGNEQFF.

V and J are TRBV7-2 and TRBJ2-1, with TRBD2 as a possible D gene (5 bases). The CDR3 spans 15 residues. Per the germline V gene, CDR1 is SGHTA and CDR2 is FQGNSA. Trimming removed 2 bases from V and 6 bases from J, with 14 bases in between. DNA of the CDR3: TGTGCCAGCAGCTTATGGACTCGGATTTCCAATGAGCAGTTCTTC. Its protein product is CASSLWTRISNEQFF.

The genes are TRBV7-8 and TRBJ2-5; 7 bases map to TRBD1. This CDR3 region has 16 residues. V shed 5 bases and J 5 bases; nucleotides not matched to a gene: 14. The germline V gene encodes CDR1 SGHVS and CDR2 FQNEAQ. The CDR3 protein is CASSLLTGEWWETQYF. CDR3 DNA sequence: TGTGCCAGCAGCCTGCTCACAGGGGAGTGGTGGGAGACCCAGTACTTC. The full variable domain, its missing parts supplied by reference TRBV7-8 and TRBJ2-5, is GAGVSQSPRYKVAKRGQDVALRCDPISGHVSLFWYQQALGQGPEFLTYFQNEAQLDKSGLPSDRFFAERPEGSVSTLKIQRTQQEDSAVYLCASSLLTGEWWETQYFGPGTRLLVL.

The V gene is TRBV28, the J gene TRBJ2-2; possibly TRBD1 for D (6 bases). The CDR3 is made up of 13 amino acids. Germline lookup yields CDR1 MDHEN and CDR2 SYDVKM. V was shortened by 10 bases and J by 1 base, with 10 bases between the two germline ends. Written as DNA, the CDR3 is TGTGCCAACTTGGACAGGAACACCGGGGAGCTGTTTTTT. Protein product: CANLDRNTGELFF.

This clone was found once. This rearrangement joins TRBV7-6 to TRBJ2-6; 8 bases fit TRBD1. Germline CDR1 is SGHVS and CDR2 is FNYEAQ. After removal of 6 bases from V and 5 bases from J, the junction contained 6 bases not matched to a gene. The CDR3 extends over 15 amino acids. The CDR3 coding sequence is TGTGCCAGCAGTCCAGGGGGCGGTTGGGCCAACGTCCTGACTTTC. Translated: CASSPGGGWANVLTF. The variable domain in full, with the rest retrieved from reference TRBV7-6 and TRBJ2-6, is GAGVSQSPRYKVTKRGQDVALRCDPISGHVSLYWYRQALGQGPEFLTYFNYEAQQDKSGLPNDRFSAERPEGSISTLTIQRTEQRDSAMYRCASSPGGGWANVLTFGAGSRLTVL.

This rearrangement joins TRBV19 to TRBJ2-7, with TRBD2 as a possible D gene (5 bases). Per germline, CDR1 LNHDA and CDR2 SQIVND (reference sequence). This CDR3 has 14 residues. V lost 1 base to trimming and J lost 2 bases, with 9 bases between them. CDR3 loop: CASSIVGEAYEQYF. The CDR3 region has the DNA TGTGCCAGTAGTATAGTCGGGGAAGCCTACGAGCAGTACTTC.

This clone was observed once. The genes are TRBV15 and TRBJ2-5; possibly TRBD2 for D (6 bases). Per the germline V gene, CDR1 is LNHNV and CDR2 is YYDKDF (reference sequence). V gave up 3 bases and J gave up 2 bases, with 16 bases separating them. CDR3 length: 16 amino acids. CDR3 loop: CATSRGWEAEQETQYF. CDR3 nucleotides: TGTGCCACCAGCAGGGGATGGGAGGCAGAACAAGAGACCCAGTACTTC.

The CDR3 protein is CASSFPAGGRETQYF. DNA of the CDR3: TGTGCCAGCAGCTTTCCGGCGGGGGGGCGAGAGACCCAGTACTTC. This chain connects TRBV5-6 to TRBJ2-5; 9 bases fit TRBD2. V gave up 2 bases and J gave up 4 bases; unmatched junction bases: 6. The CDR3 consists of 15 residues. Germline CDR1 and CDR2: SGHDT and YYEEEE. The full variable domain, in which reference TRBV5-6 and TRBJ2-5 provide the parts outside the CDR3, is DAGVTQSPTHLIKTRGQQVTLRCSPKSGHDTVSWYQQALGQGPQFIFQYYEEEERQRGNFPDRFSGHQFPNYSSELNVNALLLGDSALYLCASSFPAGGRETQYFGPGTRLLVL.

V and J are TRBV6-5 and TRBJ1-1, with D tentatively TRBD1 (6 bases). V lost 0 bases to trimming and J lost 11 bases, with 16 bases between them. Germline CDR1 and CDR2: MNHEY and SVGAGI. The CDR3 is 14 amino acids. CDR3 bases: TGTGCCAGCAGTTACTCGATTCAGGGGACGGGTGCTTTCTTT. It is translated as CASSYSIQGTGAFF.

This chain uses TRBV7-9 with TRBJ2-2, with D perhaps TRBD1 (7 bases). V lost 1 base and J lost 0, with 9 bases in between. The CDR3 runs to 16 residues. The germline gives CDR1 SEHNR, CDR2 FQNEAQ (reference sequence). CDR3 region: CASSLGGTANTGELFF. CDR3 nucleotides: TGTGCCAGCAGCTTAGGCGGGACAGCGAACACCGGGGAGCTGTTTTTT.

The chain employs TRBV18 and TRBJ2-2; D uncertain. V lost 1 base, J lost 1 base, and 10 bases lay in between. This CDR3 contains 16 residues. Germline CDR1 and CDR2: KGHSH and LQKENI. The CDR3 sequence: CASSPLPTQNTGELFF. CDR3 nucleotides: TGTGCCAGCTCACCACTTCCGACACAGAACACCGGGGAGCTGTTTTTT.

The chain is built from TRBV4-1 and TRBJ2-4; 7 bases match TRBD1. The CDR3 is 17 amino acids. The J segment lost 0 bases and the V segment lost 2 bases, leaving 7 bases of the junction unmatched. Germline lookup yields CDR1 MGHRA and CDR2 YSYEKL. This CDR3 is CASSQPPGQLAKNIQYF. The CDR3 DNA sequence: TGCGCCAGCAGCCAACCCCCGGGACAGCTAGCCAAAAACATTCAGTACTTC.

This clone was detected only once. This chain links TRBV5-6 with TRBJ2-1, with TRBD2 matching 8 bases. The CDR3 is made up of 12 amino acids. Germline V lookup: CDR1 SGHDT, CDR2 YYEEEE. Trimming removed 4 bases from V and 9 bases from J; junction bases left unmatched: 3. The CDR3 sequence: CASSPGGAEQFF. In DNA, the CDR3 is TGTGCCAGCAGCCCCGGGGGGGCTGAGCAGTTCTTC.

The chain is built from TRBV5-4 and TRBJ2-3, with D tentatively TRBD2 (6 bases). With 0 bases removed from V and 2 bases from J, the gap between germline ends came to 16 bases. CDR1 SGHNT and CDR2 YYREEE come from the germline V gene (reference sequence). The CDR3 runs to 17 residues. In DNA, the CDR3 is TGTGCCAGCAGCTTGGCTGGTCAGGGACTTTACACAGATACGCAGTATTTT. This gives the protein CASSLAGQGLYTDTQYF.

This chain uses TRBV29-1 with TRBJ2-3; maybe TRBD1 (6 bases). CDR3 length equals 14 residues. The V and J ends lost 3 bases and 3 bases respectively, with 13 bases between them. The V gene's germline CDR1 is SQVTM and CDR2 ANQGSEA. CDR3 amino acids: CSVEWGPGTDTQYF. In nucleotides, the CDR3 is TGCAGCGTTGAGTGGGGGCCGGGGACAGATACGCAGTATTTT.

The CDR3 sequence: CASSYARRGGAFF. Written as DNA, the CDR3 is TGTGCCAGCAGTTACGCCCGCCGCGGGGGAGCTTTCTTT. The rearrangement uses TRBV6-5 and TRBJ1-1; D may be TRBD1 (5 bases). This CDR3 comprises 13 residues. V lost 2 bases and J lost 10, with 14 bases in between. In germline, CDR1 is MNHEY, CDR2 SVGAGI.

The chain recombines TRBV12-5 with TRBJ2-7; weak D call: TRBD2 (6 bases). The CDR3 consists of 18 residues. Trimming stripped 0 bases from V and 0 bases from J, with 18 bases between. CDR1 and CDR2 (germline): LGHNT, FRNRAP. CDR3 nucleotides: TGTGCTAGTGGTTTGGTACGGTCCGGGCGGGGAAGCTCCTACGAGCAGTACTTC. Translated, it gives CASGLVRSGRGSSYEQYF. The entire variable domain, with the rest obtained from reference TRBV12-5 and TRBJ2-7, is as follows: DARVTQTPRHKVTEMGQEVTMRCQPILGHNTVFWYRQTMMQGLELLAYFRNRAPLDDSGMPKDRFSAEMPDATLATLKIQPSEPRDSAVYFCASGLVRSGRGSSYEQYFGPGTRLTVT.

The chain is built from TRBV5-1 and TRBJ2-7; 10 bases are shared with TRBD2. Germline assignment: CDR1 SGHRS and CDR2 YFSETQ. Trimming removed 3 bases from V and 5 bases from J; junction bases left unmatched: 17. This CDR3 has 18 residues. CDR3 nucleotides: TGCGCCAGCAGCTCGGGAATAGCGGGAGGACCGGGACGCGACGAGCAGTACTTC. Translated, it gives CASSSGIAGGPGRDEQYF. The whole variable domain, filled in from reference TRBV5-1 and TRBJ2-7, reads KAGVTQTPRYLIKTRGQQVTLSCSPISGHRSVSWYQQTPGQGLQFLFEYFSETQRNKGNFPGRFSGRQFSNSRSEMNVSTLELGDSALYLCASSSGIAGGPGRDEQYFGPGTRLTVT.

This clone was recorded only once. The rearrangement uses TRBV30 and TRBJ2-2, with unresolved D. CDR3 length equals 12 residues. The V gene's germline CDR1 is GTSNPN and CDR2 SVGIG (reference sequence). Trimming cost V 3 bases and J 3 bases, with 5 bases left between them. This CDR3 is CAWRQDTGELFF. The DNA of the CDR3 is TGTGCCTGGAGGCAGGACACCGGGGAGCTGTTTTTT.

As for this clone: Germline is not matched at one junction end, which may reflect a read error. The chain links TRBV2 to TRBJ1-4; tentative D call: TRBD1 (5 bases). CDR3 length: 11 amino acids. In germline, CDR1 is SNHLY, CDR2 FYNNEI. CDR3 amino acids: CGGATNEKLFF. The CDR3 nucleotides are TGCGGGGGTGCAACTAATGAAAAACTGTTTTTT.

The chain employs TRBV11-3 and TRBJ2-2; D may be TRBD1 (5 bases). Trimming cost V 5 bases and J 8 bases, with 15 bases left between them. This CDR3 spans 14 amino acids. Per germline, CDR1 SGHNT and CDR2 YENEEA. Here the CDR3 reads CASSPRTQGGELFF. The CDR3 region has the DNA TGTGCCAGCAGCCCCAGGACACAAGGGGGGGAGCTGTTTTTT.

This chain uses TRBV7-9 with TRBJ2-7, with 9 bases aligning to TRBD1. CDR1 is SEHNR and CDR2 is FQNEAQ in the germline V gene (reference sequence). V lost 3 bases to trimming and J lost 5 bases; unmatched junction nucleotides: 8. The CDR3 has 15 residues. This chain's CDR3 is CASSFQDRGTHEQYF. The CDR3 DNA reads as TGTGCCAGCAGCTTTCAGGACAGGGGAACCCACGAGCAGTACTTC.

The chain links TRBV6-4 to TRBJ2-3; no reliable D call. V lost 3 bases, J lost 1 base, and 8 bases lay in between. Germline V gene lookup returns CDR1 MRHNA and CDR2 SNTAGT. The CDR3 runs to 14 residues. The CDR3 protein is CASSEALGTDTQYF. DNA of the CDR3: TGTGCCAGCAGTGAAGCTTTGGGCACAGATACGCAGTATTTT.

The chain uses TRBV4-1 and TRBJ2-7; D remains ambiguous. The CDR3 sequence is 13 residues long. Trimming took 3 bases from V and 0 from J, leaving 6 bases between them. Germline assignment: CDR1 MGHRA and CDR2 YSYEKL. CDR3 protein: CASSHAVSYEQYF. The CDR3 nucleotides read TGCGCCAGCAGCCATGCAGTCTCCTACGAGCAGTACTTC.